This is a list of T cell receptor beta chains from one sample in a study of cytomegalovirus exposure and HLA in healthy donors. Here immunoSEQ multiplex PCR was the method, and the copy in TCRdb shows in-frame clones only, minus some. Of about 200,000 clones in the sample, about 76% were seen once. Source material: PBMCs. All receptors derive from a male donor in good health and CMV-seropositive. Each CDR3 is given with its conserved first and last residue. A D gene is named only where the DNA matches it firmly. Not all rows give a size; the values are once, few, many and, for expanded clones, a class.

J: TRBJ1-3
size: few
D: NA
V: TRBV5-1
CDR3: CASSLGGQSGNTIYF
DNA: TGCGCCAGCAGCTTGGGGGGGCAGTCCGGAAACACCATATATTTT

J: TRBJ1-4
size: NA
D: NA
V: TRBV4-3
CDR3: CASSNSIAGSTNEKLFF
DNA: TGCGCCAGCAGTAATTCCATAGCTGGATCAACTAATGAAAAACTGTTTTTT

J: TRBJ1-4
size: NA
D: TRBD1
V: TRBV18
CDR3: CASSRDSNEKLFF
DNA: TGTGCCAGCTCTAGGGACAGTAATGAAAAACTGTTTTTT

J: TRBJ1-5
size: once
D: TRBD1
V: TRBV6-4
CDR3: CASSPGTGNQPQHF
DNA: TGTGCCAGCAGTCCCGGGACAGGGAACCAGCCCCAGCATTTT

J: TRBJ2-2
size: NA
D: NA
V: TRBV5-4
CDR3: CASKITNTGELFF
DNA: TGTGCCAGCAAAATCACGAACACCGGGGAGCTGTTTTTT

J: TRBJ1-1
size: NA
D: TRBD1
V: TRBV9
CDR3: CASSLGQGGTEAFF
DNA: TGTGCCAGCAGCCTAGGACAGGGTGGTACTGAAGCTTTCTTT

J: TRBJ2-7
size: NA
D: TRBD2
V: TRBV7-9
CDR3: CASSLGLAGGRGYEQYF
DNA: TGTGCCAGCAGCCTGGGACTAGCGGGAGGGCGGGGGTACGAGCAGTACTTC

J: TRBJ2-2
size: NA
D: TRBD2
V: TRBV30
CDR3: CAWSPRTSGSSNTGELFF
DNA: TGTGCCTGGAGTCCCCGGACTAGCGGGAGTTCGAACACCGGGGAGCTGTTTTTT

J: TRBJ1-5
size: NA
D: TRBD1
V: TRBV5-6
CDR3: CASSWTGGNQPQHF
DNA: TGTGCCAGCAGCTGGACAGGCGGCAATCAGCCCCAGCATTTT

J: TRBJ1-3
size: few
D: TRBD1
V: TRBV5-1
CDR3: CASSVQGAGNTIYF
DNA: TGCGCCAGCAGCGTCCAGGGGGCTGGAAACACCATATATTTT

J: TRBJ2-3
size: NA
D: TRBD2
V: TRBV30
CDR3: CAWSQRETDTQYF
DNA: TGTGCCTGGAGCCAGCGGGAGACAGATACGCAGTATTTT

J: TRBJ2-3
size: NA
D: TRBD2
V: TRBV7-6
CDR3: CASSLIPLLAGNTDTQYF
DNA: TGTGCCAGCAGCCTAATCCCCCTCTTAGCGGGAAACACAGATACGCAGTATTTT

J: TRBJ2-2
size: NA
D: TRBD1
V: TRBV6-4
CDR3: CASSETYRGSRNTGELFF
DNA: TGTGCCAGCAGTGAGACTTACAGGGGATCACGGAACACCGGGGAGCTGTTTTTT

J: TRBJ2-7
size: NA
D: NA
V: TRBV5-1
CDR3: CASSLYQGYEQYF
DNA: TGCGCCAGCAGCTTGTATCAGGGCTACGAGCAGTACTTC

J: TRBJ1-1
size: NA
D: NA
V: TRBV5-4
CDR3: CASSPLRGDTEAFF
DNA: TGTGCCAGCAGCCCCCTCCGCGGGGACACTGAAGCTTTCTTT

J: TRBJ2-4
size: NA
D: TRBD2
V: TRBV7-2
CDR3: CASSLKGGGNIQYF
DNA: TGTGCCAGCAGCTTAAAAGGCGGGGGAAACATTCAGTACTTC

J: TRBJ2-7
size: NA
D: TRBD1
V: TRBV5-1
CDR3: CASRPGTDSYEQYF
DNA: TGCGCCAGCAGGCCCGGGACAGACTCCTACGAGCAGTACTTC

J: TRBJ2-5
size: NA
D: NA
V: TRBV28
CDR3: CASIAGAQETQYF
DNA: TGTGCCAGCATCGCGGGGGCCCAAGAGACCCAGTACTTC

J: TRBJ2-7
size: NA
D: TRBD2
V: TRBV13
CDR3: CASSLFVASGGLGSYEQYF
DNA: TGTGCCAGCAGCTTGTTCGTCGCTAGCGGGGGCCTTGGCTCCTACGAGCAGTACTTC

J: TRBJ1-2
size: NA
D: NA
V: TRBV9
CDR3: CASSHQGGYTF
DNA: TGTGCCAGCAGCCATCAGGGGGGCTACACCTTC

J: TRBJ2-5
size: NA
D: TRBD2
V: TRBV6-5
CDR3: CASSITGGEETQYF
DNA: TGTGCCAGCAGCATCACGGGGGGGGAAGAGACCCAGTACTTC

J: TRBJ2-1
size: NA
D: NA
V: TRBV6-6
CDR3: CASWVRGSNEQFF
DNA: TGTGCCAGCTGGGTCAGGGGAAGCAATGAGCAGTTCTTC

J: TRBJ2-7
size: NA
D: NA
V: TRBV6-5
CDR3: CASSPPRIYEQYF
DNA: TGTGCCAGCAGTCCTCCCAGGATCTACGAGCAGTACTTC

J: TRBJ1-5
size: NA
D: NA
V: TRBV2
CDR3: CASSGYSSSVAQHF
DNA: TGTGCCAGCAGTGGGTACAGTTCCTCAGTAGCCCAGCATTTT

J: TRBJ1-6
size: NA
D: NA
V: TRBV5-1
CDR3: CASSLDGKNSPLHF
DNA: TGCGCCAGCAGCTTGGACGGGAAAAATTCACCCCTCCACTTT

J: TRBJ2-1
size: NA
D: NA
V: TRBV7-3
CDR3: CASSLESPEQFF
DNA: TGTGCCAGCAGCTTAGAGTCTCCAGAGCAGTTCTTC

J: TRBJ1-5
size: NA
D: TRBD1
V: TRBV6-5
CDR3: CASSPDRGVQPQHF
DNA: TGTGCCAGCAGTCCGGACAGGGGGGTACAGCCCCAGCATTTT

J: TRBJ1-1
size: NA
D: TRBD1
V: TRBV9
CDR3: CASSRQGTEAFF
DNA: TGTGCCAGCAGCCGACAGGGCACTGAAGCTTTCTTT

J: TRBJ2-5
size: NA
D: TRBD1
V: TRBV5-1
CDR3: CASSPGGTQETQYF
DNA: TGCGCCAGCAGCCCAGGGGGTACTCAAGAGACCCAGTACTTC

J: TRBJ2-7
size: NA
D: NA
V: TRBV6-1
CDR3: CASSEVEGTYEQYF
DNA: TGTGCCAGCAGTGAGGTGGAGGGGACCTACGAGCAGTACTTC

J: TRBJ2-3
size: NA
D: NA
V: TRBV9
CDR3: CASSVDMSTDTQYF
DNA: TGTGCCAGCAGCGTAGATATGTCCACAGATACGCAGTATTTT

J: TRBJ2-7
size: NA
D: NA
V: TRBV9
CDR3: CASSVVSNRGEQYF
DNA: TGTGCCAGCAGCGTAGTGAGCAACCGGGGAGAGCAGTACTTC

J: TRBJ2-1
size: NA
D: NA
V: TRBV11-2
CDR3: CASSGGLSSYNEQFF
DNA: TGTGCCAGCAGCGGAGGACTAAGCTCCTACAATGAGCAGTTCTTC

J: TRBJ2-5
size: NA
D: TRBD2
V: TRBV6-1
CDR3: CASSDGLAAQETQYF
DNA: TGTGCCAGCAGCGATGGACTAGCGGCACAAGAGACCCAGTACTTC

J: TRBJ2-7
size: NA
D: NA
V: TRBV28
CDR3: CASSLQGPYEQYF
DNA: TGTGCCAGCAGTCTACAGGGCCCCTACGAGCAGTACTTC

J: TRBJ1-3
size: few
D: TRBD1
V: TRBV19
CDR3: CASSDRDRGFRAGNTIYF
DNA: TGTGCCAGCTCCGATCGGGACAGGGGTTTTCGAGCTGGAAACACCATATATTTT

J: TRBJ2-7
size: NA
D: TRBD1
V: TRBV6-5
CDR3: CASTKDRNSYEQYF
DNA: TGTGCCAGCACCAAGGACAGGAACTCCTACGAGCAGTACTTC

J: TRBJ1-1
size: NA
D: TRBD1
V: TRBV7-3
CDR3: CASSSVGGRYPEAFF
DNA: TGTGCCAGCAGCTCTGTAGGGGGCAGGTACCCTGAAGCTTTCTTT

J: TRBJ1-2
size: NA
D: NA
V: TRBV5-1
CDR3: CASSLGAGQTNYGYTF
DNA: TGCGCCAGCAGCTTGGGGGCTGGGCAGACCAACTATGGCTACACCTTC

J: TRBJ1-3
size: NA
D: NA
V: TRBV30
CDR3: CAWTHEGAPGNTIYF
DNA: TGTGCCTGGACACATGAGGGTGCGCCAGGAAACACCATATATTTT

J: TRBJ2-7
size: NA
D: NA
V: TRBV6-1
CDR3: CASIVDRMKNEQYF
DNA: TGTGCCAGCATCGTTGACAGGATGAAAAACGAGCAGTACTTC